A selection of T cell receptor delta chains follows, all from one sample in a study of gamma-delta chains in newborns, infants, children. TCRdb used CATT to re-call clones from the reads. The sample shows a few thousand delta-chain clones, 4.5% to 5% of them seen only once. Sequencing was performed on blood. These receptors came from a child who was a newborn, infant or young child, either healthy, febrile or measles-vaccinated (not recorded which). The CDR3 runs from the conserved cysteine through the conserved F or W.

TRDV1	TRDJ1	CALGEAWPSPHTGGSNAPYTDKLIF
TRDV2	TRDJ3	CACDTGSGILSWDTRQMFF
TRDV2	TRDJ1	CACDTLGYTDKLIF
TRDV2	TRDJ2	CARGIGDTGTAQLFF
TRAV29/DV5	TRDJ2	CAASTGGYPMTAQLFF
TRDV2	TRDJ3	CARDTAGGYSWDTRQMFF
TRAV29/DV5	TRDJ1	CAARARRPGLLGDKDRMCTDKLIF
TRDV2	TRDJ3	CACDKVLGELSWDTRQMFF
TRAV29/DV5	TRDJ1	CAATHGLYTDKLIF
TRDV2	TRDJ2	CACDSLYWGTLTAQLFF
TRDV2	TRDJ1	CACDILGDTPKYTDKLIF
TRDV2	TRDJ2	CACDVLGDTNSTAQLFF
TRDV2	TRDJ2	CACDTVDGLRKTAQLFF
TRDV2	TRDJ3	CACDVVLGDHWDTRQMFF
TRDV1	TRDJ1	CALGPPPPSGDHTDKLIF
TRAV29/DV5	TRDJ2	CAASPVLGDLTAQLFF
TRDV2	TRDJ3	CACDTGGFSSWDTRQMFF
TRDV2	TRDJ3	CACDDWGIDTWDTRQMFF
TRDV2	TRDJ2	CACDTLLGDALTAQLFF
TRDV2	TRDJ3	CACDTILGGSWDTRQMFF
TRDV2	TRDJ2	CACDTVGDTLTAQLFF
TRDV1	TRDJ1	CALGNGALLGGLWYTDKLIF
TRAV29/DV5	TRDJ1	CAASVFNPPSHGTTSDKLIF
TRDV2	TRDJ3	CARDILRGSSSWDTRQMFF
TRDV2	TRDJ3	CACDTVLGDTGSWDTRQMFF
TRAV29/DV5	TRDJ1	CAASAKLGDTDKLIF
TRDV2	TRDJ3	CACDRLGEAWDTRQMFF
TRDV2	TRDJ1	CACDTAGIRDKLIF
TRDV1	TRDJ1	CALGEPPYWGIGKLIF
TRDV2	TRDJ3	CACDTAGISSWDTRQMFF
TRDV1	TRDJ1	CALGEREPTYALGDTQTDKLIF
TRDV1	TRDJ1	CALGEITSTGGYTDKLIF
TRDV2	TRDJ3	CACDTAGGYASSWDTRQMFF
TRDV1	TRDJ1	CALGELNTYPLYTDKLIF
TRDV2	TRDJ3	CACDSTGGYRSSWDTRQMFF
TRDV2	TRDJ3	CACDTGFLGASWDTRQMFF
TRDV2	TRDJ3	CACDKVLGDTSWDTRQMFF
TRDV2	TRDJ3	CACDTVLGDTSSWDTRQMFF
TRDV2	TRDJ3	CACDTAGGVSWDTRQMFF
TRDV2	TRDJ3	CACDLLGDTLGSWDTRQMFF
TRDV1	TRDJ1	CALGIWGIDASDKLIF
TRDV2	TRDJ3	CACDITGNSWDTRQMFF
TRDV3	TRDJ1	CAFTSTETDKLIF
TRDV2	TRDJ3	CACDTHSSWDTRQMFF
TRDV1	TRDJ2	CALGERPTRYSKTAQLFF
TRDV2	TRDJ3	CACDTAGLSSWDTRQMFF
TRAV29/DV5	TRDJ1	CAASTGGYRHTDKLIF
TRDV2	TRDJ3	CACDRGDLAGYSPWDTRQMFF
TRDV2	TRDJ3	CACDTWGINYHSWDTRQMFF
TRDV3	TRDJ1	CAFNPGDTDKLIF
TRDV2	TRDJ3	CACVVLGDTWDTRQMFF
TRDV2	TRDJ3	CACDTVGGSSWDTRQMFF
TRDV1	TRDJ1	CALGDPFLTGAFEVLIF
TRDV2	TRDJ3	CACDTVLGVSWDTRQMFF